This is a list of T cell receptor beta chains from one sample in a study of blood T cell repertoires in COVID-19. Repertoires were generated with immunoSEQ multiplex PCR, while TCRdb's copy carries only in-frame clones and drops some. The repertoire has 310,000 or so clones, roughly 87% of them found once; the top ten carry 1%. Source material: peripheral blood. These TCRs come from a middle-aged man with active or convalescent COVID-19. Both conserved end residues are part of each CDR3. A D gene is named only where the DNA matches it firmly. Some rows have no size entry. The others give once, few or many, or a class for an expanded clone.

V gene	clone size	J gene	D gene	CDR3 DNA	CDR3 protein
TRBV5-1	once	TRBJ2-7	NA	TGCGCCAGCAGCAAGGAGGTCCCGTCCTACGAGCAGTACTTC	CASSKEVPSYEQYF
TRBV30	NA	TRBJ1-5	NA	TGTGCCTGCGCCAGGCAGGGGTTCGATCAGCCCCAGCATTTT	CACARQGFDQPQHF
TRBV7-9	NA	TRBJ1-1	TRBD1	TGTGCCAGCAGCTTCCCCAGGGGGGCACTCAACACTGAAGCTTTCTTT	CASSFPRGALNTEAFF
TRBV7-6	NA	TRBJ2-2	NA	TGTGCCAGCAGCTTAACTAGCCCCGGGGAGCTGTTTTTT	CASSLTSPGELFF
TRBV7-2	NA	TRBJ1-1	NA	TGTGCCAGCAGCTTAGCCACAGGGTTGAACACTGAAGCTTTCTTT	CASSLATGLNTEAFF
TRBV7-6	NA	TRBJ2-3	TRBD1	TGTGCCAGCAGCGTCACAGGGGTGAGCACAGATACGCAGTATTTT	CASSVTGVSTDTQYF
TRBV7-3	NA	TRBJ2-1	NA	TGTGCCAGCAGCTTATTCGGGTCTTCATACAATGAGCAGTTCTTC	CASSLFGSSYNEQFF
TRBV10-3	NA	TRBJ2-4	TRBD1	TGTGCCATCAGTGAGACAGGGGACGGCATTCAGTACTTC	CAISETGDGIQYF
TRBV14	NA	TRBJ2-7	TRBD2	TGTGCCAGCAACCGGGAGGGTGCCTCCTACGAGCAGTACTTC	CASNREGASYEQYF
TRBV5-4	NA	TRBJ2-2	NA	TGTGCCAGCAGCTTGTGGCAGGGGTTAGCCGGGGAGCTGTTTTTT	CASSLWQGLAGELFF
TRBV2	few	TRBJ1-1	TRBD1	TGTGCCAGCAGTTATAACAGGGGTGGAACTGAAGCTTTCTTT	CASSYNRGGTEAFF
TRBV11-2	NA	TRBJ2-7	TRBD2	TGTGCCAGCAGCTTATGGCGGCTAGCGGGAGGCGAGCAGTACTTC	CASSLWRLAGGEQYF
TRBV12-3/TRBV12-4	NA	TRBJ1-5	NA	TGTGCCAGCAACCTACAGGGAAGGACCCAGCATTTT	CASNLQGRTQHF
TRBV30	once	TRBJ1-5	NA	TGTGCCTGGAGCGGAGGGTCTAGCAATCAGCCCCAGCATTTT	CAWSGGSSNQPQHF
TRBV10-3	NA	TRBJ2-7	NA	TGTGCCATCAGTGTCGACAGAGGCGAGCAGTACTTC	CAISVDRGEQYF
TRBV4-3	NA	TRBJ2-7	TRBD1	TGCGCCAGCAGCCAAACCGGGACAGGTGTCTACGAGCAGTACTTC	CASSQTGTGVYEQYF
TRBV4-2	NA	TRBJ1-2	TRBD1	TGTGCCAGCAGCCCTCGGGGACAGGGGCCCGGTAACTGGGGCTACACCTTC	CASSPRGQGPGNWGYTF
TRBV7-2	NA	TRBJ2-1	NA	TGTGCCAGCAGCTTGAGGGTTAGCGGACGTGGGAATGAGCAGTTCTTC	CASSLRVSGRGNEQFF
TRBV11-3	NA	TRBJ1-3	NA	TGTGCCAGCAGCCTTTTGAGCGGAAACACCATATATTTT	CASSLLSGNTIYF
TRBV7-8	NA	TRBJ2-4	TRBD1	TGTGCCAGCAGCTCAGGGACAGGGAGTGCACTAGCCAAAAACATTCAGTACTTC	CASSSGTGSALAKNIQYF
TRBV19	NA	TRBJ1-1	NA	TGTGCCAGTAGATCTCGGGGGGGCACTGAAGCTTTCTTT	CASRSRGGTEAFF
TRBV19	NA	TRBJ1-5	NA	TGTGCCAGTAGCTCGGGACACACAAATCAGCCCCAGCATTTT	CASSSGHTNQPQHF
TRBV5-4	NA	TRBJ2-6	NA	TGTGCCAGCAGCTTGGGGGGCCCCGGGGCCAACGTCCTGACTTTC	CASSLGGPGANVLTF
TRBV2	NA	TRBJ2-7	NA	TGTGCCAGCAGTCAGAACAGGGTTGGGTACGAGCAGTACTTC	CASSQNRVGYEQYF
TRBV10-3	NA	TRBJ1-1	TRBD1	TGTGCCATTCGACAGGACAGGTTTAGCACTGAAGCTTTCTTT	CAIRQDRFSTEAFF
TRBV9	NA	TRBJ1-4	TRBD1	TGTGCCAGCAGCCTCCGGGACAGGGCTAATGAAAAACTGTTTTTT	CASSLRDRANEKLFF
TRBV27	NA	TRBJ2-1	TRBD2	TGTGCCAGCAGTTTACGGGCACTAGCGGGGTCCTACAATGAGCAGTTCTTC	CASSLRALAGSYNEQFF
TRBV7-3	NA	TRBJ2-3	TRBD2	TGTGCCAGCAGCCTACAATTAGCGGGAGGTTGGGATACGCAGTATTTT	CASSLQLAGGWDTQYF
TRBV5-1	NA	TRBJ1-5	NA	TGCGCCAGCAGCCCCGGTCGGGGAGAGCGGCCCCAGCATTTT	CASSPGRGERPQHF
TRBV29-1	NA	TRBJ1-1	NA	TGCAGCGTTTGGGGGGGGGCCAACACTGAAGCTTTCTTT	CSVWGGANTEAFF
TRBV5-6	NA	TRBJ2-6	TRBD1	TGTGCCAGCAGCGTGGGACAGTCGCCCCCTTACTCTGGGGCCAACGTCCTGACTTTC	CASSVGQSPPYSGANVLTF
TRBV7-9	NA	TRBJ2-7	NA	TGTGCCAGCAGCTTAGAAAGCGACAGCCTATGGCAGGGGACCTACGAGCAGTACTTC	CASSLESDSLWQGTYEQYF
TRBV25-1	NA	TRBJ1-2	TRBD1	TGTGCCAGCAGTGAAGGCGGCAGGGGGCTGAATGGCTACACCTTC	CASSEGGRGLNGYTF
TRBV5-4	once	TRBJ2-5	TRBD2	TGTGCCAGCAGAGTAGGCGGGAGGGACGAGGGGACCCAGTACTTC	CASRVGGRDEGTQYF
TRBV19	NA	TRBJ1-6	TRBD1	TGTGCCAGTAGTTTACCGGGACAGGGAAATTCACCCCTCCACTTT	CASSLPGQGNSPLHF
TRBV7-2	NA	TRBJ1-1	TRBD1	TGTGCCAGCAGCTCAAAGACAGGGGGCTACACTGAAGCTTTCTTT	CASSSKTGGYTEAFF
TRBV9	NA	TRBJ2-1	TRBD1	TGTGCCAGCAGCGTAACCACAGGGGGCGCTTACAATGAGCAGTTCTTC	CASSVTTGGAYNEQFF